The rows below give T cell receptor beta chains drawn from one sample of a study of T-cell reconstitution after alpha-beta-depleted transplantation in children. TCRdb re-analysed the PCR reads in MiXCR, keeping a single row per CDR3 protein. The data show approximately 640,000 distinct CDR3 sequences, 15% to 20% seen once. The specimen comprised PBMCs from the stem cell graft donor, sampled from the stem cell graft. The receptors shown here come from a human donor who donated a stem cell graft to a child with acute myeloid leukemia. The CDR3 runs from the conserved cysteine through the conserved F or W. The D gene is left open where the match is weak. The listing skips clone size in some rows; elsewhere it reads once, few, many or a size class.

d_call: -
j_call: TRBJ1-1
v_call: TRBV6-5
clone_size: many
cdr3_nt: TGTGCCAGCAGCCCAGCGGGTGTCACTGAAGCTTTCTTT
cdr3_aa: CASSPAGVTEAFF

d_call: TRBD2
j_call: TRBJ2-2
v_call: TRBV5-1
clone_size: -
cdr3_nt: TGCGCCAGCAGAGGGACTAGCGGCCGCGGGGAGCTGTTTTTT
cdr3_aa: CASRGTSGRGELFF

d_call: -
j_call: TRBJ1-6
v_call: TRBV20-1
clone_size: -
cdr3_nt: TGCAGTGCTAGAACCCGGGACATCTATCTTAATTCACCCCTCCACTTT
cdr3_aa: CSARTRDIYLNSPLHF

d_call: -
j_call: TRBJ1-4
v_call: TRBV20-1
clone_size: many
cdr3_nt: TGCAGTGCTAGAGTAGGTTGGACACCTAATGAAAAACTGTTTTTT
cdr3_aa: CSARVGWTPNEKLFF

d_call: -
j_call: TRBJ2-2
v_call: TRBV12-3/TRBV12-4
clone_size: many
cdr3_nt: TGTGCCAGCAGTTTTGTGGGGGCCGGGGAGCTGTTTTTT
cdr3_aa: CASSFVGAGELFF

d_call: -
j_call: TRBJ1-2
v_call: TRBV6-2/TRBV6-3
clone_size: many
cdr3_nt: TGTGCCAGCAGGACAGGCGTGTATGGCTACACCTTC
cdr3_aa: CASRTGVYGYTF

d_call: -
j_call: TRBJ1-3
v_call: TRBV15
clone_size: -
cdr3_nt: TGTGCCACCAGGATTTCCGGGACGTTCGGAAACACCATATATTTT
cdr3_aa: CATRISGTFGNTIYF

d_call: -
j_call: TRBJ2-1
v_call: TRBV20-1
clone_size: few
cdr3_nt: TGCAGTGCTTTGGACGACGTGAACGACAATGAGCAGTTCTTC
cdr3_aa: CSALDDVNDNEQFF

d_call: -
j_call: TRBJ2-1
v_call: TRBV7-2
clone_size: many
cdr3_nt: TGTGCCAGCAGCTTAGACTTGACTAGGGCGAATGAGCAGTTCTTC
cdr3_aa: CASSLDLTRANEQFF

d_call: TRBD1
j_call: TRBJ2-1
v_call: TRBV20-1
clone_size: few
cdr3_nt: TGCAGTGCTGGACAGGGGAGGCCCAATGAGCAGTTCTTC
cdr3_aa: CSAGQGRPNEQFF

d_call: TRBD2
j_call: TRBJ2-5
v_call: TRBV12-3/TRBV12-4
clone_size: many
cdr3_nt: TGTGCCAGCAGGCGTGCGGGGGGCCGACAAGAGACCCAGTACTTC
cdr3_aa: CASRRAGGRQETQYF

d_call: -
j_call: TRBJ1-2
v_call: TRBV20-1
clone_size: -
cdr3_nt: TGCAGTGCTAGAGATCTCTTTCACAGGGATGATGGCTACACCTTC
cdr3_aa: CSARDLFHRDDGYTF

d_call: -
j_call: TRBJ2-5
v_call: TRBV12-5
clone_size: once
cdr3_nt: TGTGCTAGTGCCCCCCCGGGGAAGAGCCAAGAGACCCAGTACTTC
cdr3_aa: CASAPPGKSQETQYF

d_call: -
j_call: TRBJ2-7
v_call: TRBV30
clone_size: -
cdr3_nt: TGTGCCTGGGGGACTTCATACGAGCAGTACTTC
cdr3_aa: CAWGTSYEQYF

d_call: -
j_call: TRBJ2-7
v_call: TRBV12-3/TRBV12-4
clone_size: few
cdr3_nt: TGTGCCAGCAGTTTTGGGCAGGCGGTCTCCTACGAGCAGTACTTC
cdr3_aa: CASSFGQAVSYEQYF

d_call: -
j_call: TRBJ2-2
v_call: TRBV20-1
clone_size: many
cdr3_nt: TGCAGTGCGCCCCTCTATACCGGGGAGCTGTTTTTT
cdr3_aa: CSAPLYTGELFF

d_call: TRBD1
j_call: TRBJ2-5
v_call: TRBV18
clone_size: -
cdr3_nt: TGTGCCAGCTCACCCGGGACAGGGGAAGGGACCCAGTACTTC
cdr3_aa: CASSPGTGEGTQYF

d_call: -
j_call: TRBJ2-7
v_call: TRBV29-1
clone_size: many
cdr3_nt: TGCAGCGTTGTGCCGGGACGGGGTTCCTACGAGCAGTACTTC
cdr3_aa: CSVVPGRGSYEQYF

d_call: -
j_call: TRBJ2-3
v_call: TRBV27
clone_size: -
cdr3_nt: TGTGCCAGCAGTGAGGGAGTGGATACGCAGTATTTT
cdr3_aa: CASSEGVDTQYF

d_call: -
j_call: TRBJ1-6
v_call: TRBV27
clone_size: -
cdr3_nt: TGTGCCAGCAGCCTCAGGTTGGGGTCCTATAATTCACCCCTCCACTTT
cdr3_aa: CASSLRLGSYNSPLHF

d_call: TRBD2
j_call: TRBJ2-7
v_call: TRBV4-3
clone_size: -
cdr3_nt: TGCGCCAGCAGCCAAGCGGGAGGGAGCATCTACGAGCAGTACTTC
cdr3_aa: CASSQAGGSIYEQYF

d_call: -
j_call: TRBJ1-4
v_call: TRBV11-2
clone_size: -
cdr3_nt: TGTGCCAGCAGCTTACGGGGGGGGACTAATGAAAAACTGTTTTTT
cdr3_aa: CASSLRGGTNEKLFF

d_call: -
j_call: TRBJ1-2
v_call: TRBV30
clone_size: few
cdr3_nt: TGTGCCTGGAAAGCCCTGGGAGTGCAGGGCTACACCTTC
cdr3_aa: CAWKALGVQGYTF

d_call: -
j_call: TRBJ2-3
v_call: TRBV2
clone_size: -
cdr3_nt: TGTGCCACTTCCCACCGGGGGCTCACAGATACGCAGTATTTT
cdr3_aa: CATSHRGLTDTQYF

d_call: -
j_call: TRBJ2-2
v_call: TRBV5-1
clone_size: -
cdr3_nt: TGCGCCAGCAGCTTGGGGCCCCAGCGGTACACCGGGGAGCTGTTTTTT
cdr3_aa: CASSLGPQRYTGELFF

d_call: TRBD1
j_call: TRBJ1-2
v_call: TRBV20-1
clone_size: many
cdr3_nt: TGCAGTGCCGAGTTAACAGGGGGTTATGGCTACACCTTC
cdr3_aa: CSAELTGGYGYTF

d_call: TRBD1
j_call: TRBJ2-3
v_call: TRBV12-3/TRBV12-4
clone_size: many
cdr3_nt: TGTGCCACCTCGACAGGGGACACAGATACGCAGTATTTT
cdr3_aa: CATSTGDTDTQYF

d_call: -
j_call: TRBJ1-2
v_call: TRBV6-1
clone_size: -
cdr3_nt: TGTGCCAGCAGTGAATCACAGGACGGCTACACCTTC
cdr3_aa: CASSESQDGYTF

d_call: -
j_call: TRBJ2-2
v_call: TRBV7-3
clone_size: -
cdr3_nt: TGTGCCAGCAGCTGTCGGGAGCTGTTTTTT
cdr3_aa: CASSCRELFF